One TCR beta chain is described in this entry. No antigen is known for it. Germline V gives CDR1 ENHRY, CDR2 SYGVKD. This CDR3 is 15 amino acids long. Trimming at V came to 10 bases and at J to 2 bases, leaving 12 bases not matched to a gene. The sequenced template was cDNA made from the entire isolated RNA. TCRdb's copy holds only in-frame clones and misses some; the assay was immunoSEQ multiplex PCR. This table holds under 200,000 clones, 9% to 10% found once. These data belong to a study of beta chain features in type 1 diabetes. Findings and caveats of the study: VDJ junctions sequenced from type 1 diabetes patients showed fewer insertions and more deletions.

The source of this sequence is a woman aged 18-29 years in good health. The chain uses TRBV10-3 and TRBJ2-7; 9 bases align to TRBD2. The sequenced sample was central memory CD4+ T cells from blood. This chain's CDR3 is CASSSSGTVTYEQYF. In DNA form, the CDR3 reads TGTGCCAGCAGCTCTAGCGGGACAGTAACCTACGAGCAGTACTTC.